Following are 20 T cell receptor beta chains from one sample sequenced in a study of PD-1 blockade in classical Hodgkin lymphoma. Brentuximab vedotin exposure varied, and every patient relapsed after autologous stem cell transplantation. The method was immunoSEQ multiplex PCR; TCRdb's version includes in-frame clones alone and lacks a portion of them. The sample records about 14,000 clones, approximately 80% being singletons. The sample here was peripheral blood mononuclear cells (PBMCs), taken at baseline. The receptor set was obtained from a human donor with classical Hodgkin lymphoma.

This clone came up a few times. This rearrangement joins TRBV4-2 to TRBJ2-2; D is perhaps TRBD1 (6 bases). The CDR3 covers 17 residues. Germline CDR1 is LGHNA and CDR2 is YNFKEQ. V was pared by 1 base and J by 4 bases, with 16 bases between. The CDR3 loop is CASSQVGRTALTGELFF. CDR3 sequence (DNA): TGTGCCAGCAGCCAAGTTGGCCGGACAGCACTCACCGGGGAGCTGTTTTTT.

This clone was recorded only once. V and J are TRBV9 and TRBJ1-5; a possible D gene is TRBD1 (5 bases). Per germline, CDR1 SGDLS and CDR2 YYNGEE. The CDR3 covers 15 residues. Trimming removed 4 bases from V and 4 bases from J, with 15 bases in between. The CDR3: CASSKGTIGNQPQHF. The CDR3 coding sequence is TGTGCCAGCAGCAAGGGGACGATTGGGAATCAGCCCCAGCATTTT.

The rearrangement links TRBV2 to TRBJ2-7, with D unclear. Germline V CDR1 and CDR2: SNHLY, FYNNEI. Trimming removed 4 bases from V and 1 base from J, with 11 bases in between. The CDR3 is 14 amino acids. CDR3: CASSGGSLSYEQYF. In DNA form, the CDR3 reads TGTGCCAGCAGTGGGGGTTCCTTGTCCTACGAGCAGTACTTC.

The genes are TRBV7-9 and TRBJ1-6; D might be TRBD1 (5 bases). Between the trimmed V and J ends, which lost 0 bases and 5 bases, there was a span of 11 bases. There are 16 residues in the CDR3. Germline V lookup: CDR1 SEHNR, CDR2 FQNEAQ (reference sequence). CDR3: CASSLAGTQNNSPLHF. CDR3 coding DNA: TGTGCCAGCAGCTTAGCGGGGACCCAGAATAATTCACCCCTCCACTTT.

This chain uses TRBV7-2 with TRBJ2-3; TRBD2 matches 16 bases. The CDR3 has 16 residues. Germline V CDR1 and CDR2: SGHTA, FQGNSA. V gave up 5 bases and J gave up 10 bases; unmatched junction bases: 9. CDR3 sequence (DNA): TGTGCCAGCAGCAAGGGACTAGCGGGGGGGCGATCACCGCAGTATTTT. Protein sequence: CASSKGLAGGRSPQYF.

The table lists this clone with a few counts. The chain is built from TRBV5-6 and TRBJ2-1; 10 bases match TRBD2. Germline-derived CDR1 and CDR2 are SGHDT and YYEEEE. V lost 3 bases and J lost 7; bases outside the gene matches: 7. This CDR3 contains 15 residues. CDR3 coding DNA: TGTGCCAGCAGCTGGCTATCAGCGGGGGGGAATGAGCAGTTCTTC. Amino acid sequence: CASSWLSAGGNEQFF.

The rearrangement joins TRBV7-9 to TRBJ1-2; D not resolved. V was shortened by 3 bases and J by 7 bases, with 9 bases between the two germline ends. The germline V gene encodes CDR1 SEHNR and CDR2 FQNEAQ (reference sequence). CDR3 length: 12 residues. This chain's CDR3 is CASSFDGLGYTF. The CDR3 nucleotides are TGTGCCAGCAGCTTTGATGGGCTTGGCTACACCTTC. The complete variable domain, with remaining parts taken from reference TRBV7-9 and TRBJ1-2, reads DTGVSQNPRHKITKRGQNVTFRCDPISEHNRLYWYRQTLGQGPEFLTYFQNEAQLEKSRLLSDRFSAERPKGSFSTLEIQRTEQGDSAMYLCASSFDGLGYTFGSGTRLTVV.

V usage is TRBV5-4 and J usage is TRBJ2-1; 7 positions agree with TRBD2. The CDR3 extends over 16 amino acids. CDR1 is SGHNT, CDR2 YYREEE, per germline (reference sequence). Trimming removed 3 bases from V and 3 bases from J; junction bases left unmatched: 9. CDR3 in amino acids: CASSSAGRDYYNEQFF. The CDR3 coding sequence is TGTGCCAGCAGCTCAGCTGGCCGGGACTACTACAATGAGCAGTTCTTC.

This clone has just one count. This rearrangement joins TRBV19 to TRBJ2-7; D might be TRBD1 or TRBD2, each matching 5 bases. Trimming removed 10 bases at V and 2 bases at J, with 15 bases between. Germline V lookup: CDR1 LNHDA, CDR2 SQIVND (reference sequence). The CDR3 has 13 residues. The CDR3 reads CATRSGTTYEQYF. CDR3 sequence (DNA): TGTGCCACCAGATCCGGGACGACCTACGAGCAGTACTTC.

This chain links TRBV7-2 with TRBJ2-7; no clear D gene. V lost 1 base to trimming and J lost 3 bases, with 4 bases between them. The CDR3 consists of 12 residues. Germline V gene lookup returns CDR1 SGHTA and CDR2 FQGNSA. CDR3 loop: CASSLERYEQYF. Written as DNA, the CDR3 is TGTGCCAGCAGCTTAGAACGCTACGAGCAGTACTTC.

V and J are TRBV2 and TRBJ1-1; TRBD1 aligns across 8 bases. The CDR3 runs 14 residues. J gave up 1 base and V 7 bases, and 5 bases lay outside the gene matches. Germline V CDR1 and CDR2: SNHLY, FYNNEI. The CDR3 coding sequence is TGTGCCAGCACTTCGGACAGGGAGAACACTGAAGCTTTCTTT. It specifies CASTSDRENTEAFF.

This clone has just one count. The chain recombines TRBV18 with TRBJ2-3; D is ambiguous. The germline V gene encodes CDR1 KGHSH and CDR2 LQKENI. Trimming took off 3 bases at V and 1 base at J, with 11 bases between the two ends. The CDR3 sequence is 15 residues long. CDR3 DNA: TGTGCCAGCTCACCGGAACTTTACCGCACAGATACGCAGTATTTT. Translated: CASSPELYRTDTQYF.

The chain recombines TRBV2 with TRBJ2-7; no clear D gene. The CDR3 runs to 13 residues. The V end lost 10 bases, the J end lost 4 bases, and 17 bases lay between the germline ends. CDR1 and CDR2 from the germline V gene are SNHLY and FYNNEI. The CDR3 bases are TGTGCCAACAAATCCGTCAGCGCTTACGAGCAGTACTTC. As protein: CANKSVSAYEQYF.

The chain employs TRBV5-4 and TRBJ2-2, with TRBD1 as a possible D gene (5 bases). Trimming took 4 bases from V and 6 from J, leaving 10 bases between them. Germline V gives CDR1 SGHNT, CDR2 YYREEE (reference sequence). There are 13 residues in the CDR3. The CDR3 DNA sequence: TGTGCCAGCAGCCCGGACATTTCCGGGGAGCTGTTTTTT. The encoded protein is CASSPDISGELFF. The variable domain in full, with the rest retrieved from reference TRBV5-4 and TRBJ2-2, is ETGVTQSPTHLIKTRGQQVTLRCSSQSGHNTVSWYQQALGQGPQFIFQYYREEENGRGNFPPRFSGLQFPNYSSELNVNALELDDSALYLCASSPDISGELFFGEGSRLTVL.

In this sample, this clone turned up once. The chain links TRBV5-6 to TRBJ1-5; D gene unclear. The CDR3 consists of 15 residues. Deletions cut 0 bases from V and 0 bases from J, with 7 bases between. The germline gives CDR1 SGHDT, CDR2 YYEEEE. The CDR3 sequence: CASSLGVYSNQPQHF. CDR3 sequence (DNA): TGTGCCAGCAGCTTGGGAGTATATAGCAATCAGCCCCAGCATTTT.

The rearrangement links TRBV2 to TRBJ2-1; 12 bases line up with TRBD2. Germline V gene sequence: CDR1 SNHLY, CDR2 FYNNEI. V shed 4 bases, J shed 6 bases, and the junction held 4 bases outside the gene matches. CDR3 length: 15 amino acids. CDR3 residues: CASSGGLAGPNEQFF. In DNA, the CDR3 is TGTGCCAGCAGTGGTGGACTAGCGGGGCCCAATGAGCAGTTCTTC.

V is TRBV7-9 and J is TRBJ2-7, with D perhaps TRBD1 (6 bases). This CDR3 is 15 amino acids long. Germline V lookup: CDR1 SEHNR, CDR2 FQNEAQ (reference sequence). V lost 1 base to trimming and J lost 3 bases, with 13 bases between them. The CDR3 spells CASSLVTGRVYEQYF. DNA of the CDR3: TGTGCCAGCAGCTTAGTAACAGGGCGGGTCTACGAGCAGTACTTC. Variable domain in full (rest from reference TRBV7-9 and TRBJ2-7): DTGVSQNPRHKITKRGQNVTFRCDPISEHNRLYWYRQTLGQGPEFLTYFQNEAQLEKSRLLSDRFSAERPKGSFSTLEIQRTEQGDSAMYLCASSLVTGRVYEQYFGPGTRLTVT.

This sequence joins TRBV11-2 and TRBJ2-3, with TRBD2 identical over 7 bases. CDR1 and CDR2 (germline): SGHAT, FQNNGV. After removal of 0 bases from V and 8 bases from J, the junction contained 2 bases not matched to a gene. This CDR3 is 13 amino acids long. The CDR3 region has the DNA TGTGCCAGCAGCTTAGAGGGGAGGGGTACGCAGTATTTT. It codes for CASSLEGRGTQYF.

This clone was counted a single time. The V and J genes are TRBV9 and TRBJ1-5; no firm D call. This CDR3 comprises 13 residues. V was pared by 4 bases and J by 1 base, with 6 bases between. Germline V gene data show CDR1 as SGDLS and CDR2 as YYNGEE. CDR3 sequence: CASSWGSNQPQHF. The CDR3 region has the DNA TGTGCCAGCAGCTGGGGAAGCAATCAGCCCCAGCATTTT.

Here the CDR3 reads CASTWTGENSPLHF. The CDR3 DNA sequence: TGTGCCAGTACCTGGACAGGGGAAAATTCACCCCTCCACTTT. This rearrangement joins TRBV19 to TRBJ1-6, with TRBD1 identical over 9 bases. With V trimmed by 7 bases and J by 7 bases, 5 bases remained unmatched. Germline CDR1 LNHDA, CDR2 SQIVND (reference sequence). The CDR3 spans 14 residues.